This T cell receptor beta chain was sequenced for a study of T-cell reconstitution after alpha-beta-depleted transplantation in children. The CDR3 has 15 amino acids. Germline V gene data show CDR1 as SGHTA and CDR2 as FQGNSA. J gave up 5 bases and V 1 base, and 4 bases lay outside the gene matches. This clonotype has a single count. Preparation of the TCRbeta library used unique molecular identifiers. In TCRdb, the PCR reads were re-called with MiXCR into one record per CDR3 protein. The sample comprises 100,000 to 150,000 distinct CDR3 sequences, 20% to 25% of which are singletons, and under 12% rests with the top ten.

The gene calls are TRBV7-2 and TRBJ2-2; TRBD2 matches at 7 bases. The source was PBMCs, mostly from graft donor cells, collected 180 days after TCRalphabeta/CD19-depleted stem cell transplant. The sequence was collected from a male patient between 2 and 10 years old who had a stem cell transplant for chronic granulomatous disease, so the T cells may come from the graft donor. CDR3 bases: TGTGCCAGCAGCTTAGGACTAGCCCTTACCGGGGAGCTGTTTTTT. Its translation: CASSLGLALTGELFF.